The TCR beta chain under discussion was sequenced for a study of blood T cell repertoires in COVID-19. Overall study context: The study drew acute and convalescent COVID-19 samples from the United States, Italy and Spain. From T cells, B-cell-depleted T cells, or PBMCs came the material, which was cDNA or gDNA.

As handled by the study authors: For nucleated cells, counts were estimated from reference gene primer amplification. The repertoire was sequenced with immunoSEQ multiplex PCR; TCRdb's copy has only in-frame clones and lacks some. The DNA was the basis for D and trimming; V, J and clone size are from that table. Of 150,000 to 200,000 clones in the sample, roughly 90% are singletons; the top ten hold approximately 0.8%. This CDR3 spans 14 amino acids. V trimming: 4 bases; J trimming: 3 bases; junction bases outside the gene matches: 5. The germline V gene has CDR1 SGHRS and CDR2 YFSETQ. The sequencing input was PBMCs or T cells enriched from blood (not recorded which). The V call is TRBV5-1, the J call TRBJ1-2; 8 positions match TRBD1. The TCR comes from a woman between 18 and 29 years old who had recovered from COVID-19. The chain's CDR3 is CASSGGQDYYGYTF. The CDR3 DNA sequence: TGCGCCAGCAGCGGGGGACAGGACTACTATGGCTACACCTTC.